This T cell receptor (beta chain) derives from a study of T cell clonality in common variable immunodeficiency. The study, taken as a whole, reports: Repertoire-complication correlations in CVID were limited by patient heterogeneity. In common variable immunodeficiency, TCR beta chains reportedly carried fewer deletions and N-nucleotide insertions. Authors noted CVID clonality's cause needs subpopulation repertoire sequencing.

This clone was recorded many times. Antigen: not known. TCRdb's table, derived via immunoSEQ multiplex PCR, lists solely in-frame clones and lacks some. The sample yields 30,000 to 40,000 clones, without any singletons. Patients and controls were mostly of Caucasian heritage. The sequenced material came from peripheral blood mononuclear cells. The source is a person aged 18 to 75 in good health.

The sequenced part of the CDR3 DNA is TGTGCCAGCAGCGCGTACGGGGATCAGCCC. Protein: CASSAYGDQP. The CDR3 in full is CASSAYGDQPQHF. The chain has TRBV7-9 and TRBJ1-5; D uncertain. The CDR3 end lies 3 residues beyond the end of the read and is filled in from the germline J gene. V was clipped by 5 bases and J by 5 bases, with 10 bases between them. CDR3 length: 13 residues. CDR1 is SEHNR and CDR2 is FQNEAQ in the germline V gene (reference sequence).